The rows below give T cell receptor beta chains drawn from one sample of a study of blood T cell repertoires in COVID-19. The protocol was immunoSEQ multiplex PCR, while the TCRdb copy is restricted to in-frame clones and leaves out a portion. Of 70,000 to 95,000 clones in the sample, around four fifths were seen once. The sequenced sample was peripheral blood. Receptor source: a woman aged 70-85 years with active or convalescent COVID-19. CDR3s include the opening cysteine and the closing phenylalanine or tryptophan. Fields, in order: clone size, D gene, J gene, V gene, CDR3 protein, CDR3 DNA. The D gene is left open where the match is weak. Size is stated for part of the rows, as once, few or many counts, or as a class when the clone is expanded.

clone size: -
D gene: -
J gene: TRBJ1-6
V gene: TRBV27
CDR3 protein: CASSFATLAGDSPLHF
CDR3 DNA: TGTGCCAGCAGTTTCGCAACGTTGGCGGGTGATTCACCCCTCCACTTT

clone size: -
D gene: -
J gene: TRBJ2-4
V gene: TRBV4-2
CDR3 protein: CASSQDSRGENIQYF
CDR3 DNA: TGTGCCAGCAGCCAAGATTCACGGGGAGAAAACATTCAGTACTTC

clone size: -
D gene: -
J gene: TRBJ1-6
V gene: TRBV12-3/TRBV12-4
CDR3 protein: CASQSDGNSPLHF
CDR3 DNA: TGTGCCAGCCAGAGCGACGGTAATTCACCCCTCCACTTT

clone size: -
D gene: TRBD1
J gene: TRBJ1-2
V gene: TRBV11-2
CDR3 protein: CASSSHGTANYGYTF
CDR3 DNA: TGTGCCAGCAGCTCTCACGGGACAGCTAACTATGGCTACACCTTC

clone size: -
D gene: TRBD1
J gene: TRBJ2-7
V gene: TRBV2
CDR3 protein: CAKEGTEYEQYF
CDR3 DNA: TGTGCCAAAGAAGGGACAGAATACGAGCAGTACTTC

clone size: -
D gene: TRBD1
J gene: TRBJ2-1
V gene: TRBV6-6
CDR3 protein: CASFKFPGQGWEQFF
CDR3 DNA: TGTGCCAGCTTTAAATTCCCGGGACAGGGCTGGGAGCAGTTCTTC

clone size: few
D gene: -
J gene: TRBJ1-1
V gene: TRBV5-4
CDR3 protein: CASSLDTLNTEAFF
CDR3 DNA: TGTGCCAGCAGCTTGGACACGTTGAACACTGAAGCTTTCTTT

clone size: -
D gene: TRBD1
J gene: TRBJ1-2
V gene: TRBV7-9
CDR3 protein: CASSPVTGRNYGYTF
CDR3 DNA: TGTGCCAGCAGCCCTGTGACAGGGCGTAACTATGGCTACACCTTC

clone size: once
D gene: TRBD2
J gene: TRBJ2-7
V gene: TRBV10-3
CDR3 protein: CAIRSIAGGQGGYEQYF
CDR3 DNA: TGTGCCATCAGAAGTATAGCGGGGGGGCAAGGTGGTTACGAGCAGTACTTC

clone size: -
D gene: -
J gene: TRBJ2-3
V gene: TRBV5-1
CDR3 protein: CASSTISGIGTDTQYF
CDR3 DNA: TGCGCCAGCAGCACCATATCAGGGATCGGCACAGATACGCAGTATTTT

clone size: -
D gene: -
J gene: TRBJ1-2
V gene: TRBV7-2
CDR3 protein: CASSLAGSRYGYTF
CDR3 DNA: TGTGCCAGCAGCTTAGCGGGGAGCAGGTACGGCTACACCTTC

clone size: -
D gene: TRBD1
J gene: TRBJ2-2
V gene: TRBV19
CDR3 protein: CASSNRFRTGAFTGELFF
CDR3 DNA: TGTGCCAGTAGTAATCGATTCCGGACAGGGGCCTTCACCGGGGAGCTGTTTTTT

clone size: -
D gene: TRBD1
J gene: TRBJ2-3
V gene: TRBV19
CDR3 protein: CASNRGMRSTDTQYF
CDR3 DNA: TGTGCCAGTAACAGGGGGATGAGAAGCACAGATACGCAGTATTTT

clone size: -
D gene: TRBD1
J gene: TRBJ1-2
V gene: TRBV6-1
CDR3 protein: CASSGGGTGTNYGYTF
CDR3 DNA: TGTGCCAGCAGTGGGGGTGGGACAGGGACTAACTATGGCTACACCTTC

clone size: -
D gene: TRBD1
J gene: TRBJ2-3
V gene: TRBV25-1
CDR3 protein: CASSVTGTDTQYF
CDR3 DNA: TGTGCCAGCAGTGTGACAGGGACAGATACGCAGTATTTT

clone size: -
D gene: -
J gene: TRBJ2-3
V gene: TRBV18
CDR3 protein: CASSPARTASTDTQYF
CDR3 DNA: TGTGCCAGCTCCCCCGCACGGACAGCTAGCACAGATACGCAGTATTTT

clone size: -
D gene: TRBD2
J gene: TRBJ2-7
V gene: TRBV3-1/TRBV3-2
CDR3 protein: CASTRGDEQYF
CDR3 DNA: TGTGCCAGCACCCGGGGGGACGAGCAGTACTTC

clone size: -
D gene: TRBD1
J gene: TRBJ2-7
V gene: TRBV5-1
CDR3 protein: CASSFDRVGYEQYF
CDR3 DNA: TGCGCCAGCAGCTTTGACAGGGTTGGCTACGAGCAGTACTTC

clone size: -
D gene: TRBD1
J gene: TRBJ1-3
V gene: TRBV11-2
CDR3 protein: CASSRHAGGTGNTIYF
CDR3 DNA: TGTGCCAGCAGCCGACATGCAGGGGGAACTGGAAACACCATATATTTT

clone size: -
D gene: TRBD1
J gene: TRBJ1-5
V gene: TRBV5-1
CDR3 protein: CASSQGTGDQPQHF
CDR3 DNA: TGCGCCAGCAGCCAAGGGACAGGGGATCAGCCCCAGCATTTT

clone size: -
D gene: -
J gene: TRBJ1-2
V gene: TRBV27
CDR3 protein: CASRTIANYGYTF
CDR3 DNA: TGTGCCAGCAGGACAATCGCTAACTATGGCTACACCTTC

clone size: -
D gene: TRBD1
J gene: TRBJ1-2
V gene: TRBV7-2
CDR3 protein: CASSLDQGAEGYTF
CDR3 DNA: TGTGCCAGCAGCTTAGATCAGGGGGCCGAAGGCTACACCTTC

clone size: -
D gene: -
J gene: TRBJ1-1
V gene: TRBV5-6
CDR3 protein: CASSLRQEAFF
CDR3 DNA: TGTGCCAGCAGCTTGAGACAGGAAGCTTTCTTT

clone size: -
D gene: -
J gene: TRBJ1-2
V gene: TRBV5-4
CDR3 protein: CASSQGQNNYGYTF
CDR3 DNA: TGTGCCAGCAGCCAAGGACAGAACAACTATGGCTACACCTTC

clone size: -
D gene: -
J gene: TRBJ2-6
V gene: TRBV4-3
CDR3 protein: CASSHGQAGANVLTF
CDR3 DNA: TGCGCCAGCAGCCACGGACAAGCCGGGGCCAACGTCCTGACTTTC

clone size: -
D gene: TRBD1
J gene: TRBJ1-5
V gene: TRBV5-1
CDR3 protein: CASSLTGDSNQPQHF
CDR3 DNA: TGCGCCAGCAGCTTGACAGGGGATAGCAATCAGCCCCAGCATTTT

clone size: few
D gene: -
J gene: TRBJ2-2
V gene: TRBV18
CDR3 protein: CASSPQGSGNTGELFF
CDR3 DNA: TGTGCCAGCTCGCCTCAGGGGTCTGGGAACACCGGGGAGCTGTTTTTT

clone size: -
D gene: TRBD1
J gene: TRBJ2-7
V gene: TRBV6-5
CDR3 protein: CASSRVGTGVYEQYF
CDR3 DNA: TGTGCCAGCAGTCGAGTCGGGACAGGGGTGTACGAGCAGTACTTC

clone size: -
D gene: -
J gene: TRBJ1-4
V gene: TRBV10-3
CDR3 protein: CATKKTGTNEKLFF
CDR3 DNA: TGTGCCACCAAGAAGACAGGAACTAATGAAAAACTGTTTTTT

clone size: -
D gene: -
J gene: TRBJ2-3
V gene: TRBV3-1/TRBV3-2
CDR3 protein: CASSQGNRWTDTQYF
CDR3 DNA: TGTGCCAGCAGCCAAGGTAACAGATGGACAGATACGCAGTATTTT

clone size: -
D gene: TRBD1
J gene: TRBJ1-1
V gene: TRBV2
CDR3 protein: CASGTGQGTGTEAFF
CDR3 DNA: TGTGCCAGCGGGACCGGACAGGGGACGGGAACTGAAGCTTTCTTT

clone size: -
D gene: TRBD2
J gene: TRBJ2-3
V gene: TRBV10-3
CDR3 protein: CAITASGEGVDTQYF
CDR3 DNA: TGTGCCATCACAGCTAGCGGGGAAGGTGTAGATACGCAGTATTTT

clone size: few
D gene: -
J gene: TRBJ2-2
V gene: TRBV5-4
CDR3 protein: CASSLVPGTNTGELFF
CDR3 DNA: TGTGCCAGCAGCTTAGTGCCGGGGACGAACACCGGGGAGCTGTTTTTT

clone size: -
D gene: TRBD2
J gene: TRBJ2-1
V gene: TRBV3-1/TRBV3-2
CDR3 protein: CASSQDGGRGNEQFF
CDR3 DNA: TGTGCCAGCAGCCAAGATGGTGGGCGGGGGAATGAGCAGTTCTTC

clone size: -
D gene: TRBD2
J gene: TRBJ2-3
V gene: TRBV2
CDR3 protein: CASSEPSGATTDTQYF
CDR3 DNA: TGTGCCAGCAGTGAGCCCAGCGGGGCGACCACAGATACGCAGTATTTT

clone size: -
D gene: TRBD1
J gene: TRBJ1-1
V gene: TRBV5-1
CDR3 protein: CASSQDRGGTEAFF
CDR3 DNA: TGCGCCAGCAGCCAGGACAGGGGAGGAACTGAAGCTTTCTTT

clone size: -
D gene: -
J gene: TRBJ1-1
V gene: TRBV25-1
CDR3 protein: CASSESGGRTEAFF
CDR3 DNA: TGTGCCAGCAGTGAATCGGGAGGGAGGACTGAAGCTTTCTTT

clone size: -
D gene: TRBD2
J gene: TRBJ2-1
V gene: TRBV18
CDR3 protein: CASSPNSGGILYGNEQFF
CDR3 DNA: TGTGCCAGCTCCCCCAATAGCGGGGGGATTCTCTACGGGAATGAGCAGTTCTTC